This is a list of T cell receptor beta chains from one sample in a study of CD8+CD57+ T cells in acquired aplastic anemia. TCRdb reprocessed the reads via MiXCR and lists one record per CDR3 protein. This sample yields 200,000 to 300,000 distinct CDR3 sequences, of which roughly half are seen a single time; under 9% belongs to the top ten. Sequenced sample: sorted CD4+, CD8+, or CD8+CD57+ T cells (not recorded which) from PBMCs. All receptors come from a human donor with aplastic anemia. CDR3s include the opening cysteine and the closing phenylalanine or tryptophan. The D gene is left open where the match is weak. Size is stated for part of the rows, as once, few or many counts, or as a class when the clone is expanded.

TRBV24-1	NA	TRBJ2-1	many	TGTGCCACCAGTGATTTCCCGGACTACAATGAGCAGTTCTTC	CATSDFPDYNEQFF
TRBV5-5	TRBD1	TRBJ2-5	NA	TGTGCCAGCAGCTCGGACAGGGAAGCTAGAGAGACCCAGTACTTC	CASSSDREARETQYF
TRBV7-9	NA	TRBJ1-6	NA	TGTGCCAGCAGCTTAGTGCAGGGAAATAATTCACCCCTCCACTTT	CASSLVQGNNSPLHF
TRBV20-1	TRBD1	TRBJ2-7	many	TGCAGTGCTAGATGGTTGGGACAGGGTTTCAACGAGCAGTACTTC	CSARWLGQGFNEQYF
TRBV29-1	NA	TRBJ1-1	NA	TGCAGCGTTGTGGGCGACACTGAAGCTTTCTTT	CSVVGDTEAFF
TRBV12-3/TRBV12-4	NA	TRBJ1-2	few	TGTGCCAGCAGTTTGTCTGGGGGCGGGTTCTATGGCTACACCTTC	CASSLSGGGFYGYTF
TRBV19	NA	TRBJ1-6	many	TGTGCCAGCTACAGCTTACCTCGGCATTCACCCCTCCACTTT	CASYSLPRHSPLHF
TRBV24-1	NA	TRBJ2-7	NA	TGTGCCACCTCCCCTCGGACAGGAGGGGCCGGGCAGTACTTC	CATSPRTGGAGQYF
TRBV7-9	TRBD1	TRBJ1-4	many	TGTGCCAGCAGCACCGGGACAGGGTCCGAAAAACTGTTTTTT	CASSTGTGSEKLFF
TRBV7-3	TRBD1	TRBJ1-2	NA	TGTGCCAGCAGCCGACGACAGGGTGGCTACACCTTC	CASSRRQGGYTF